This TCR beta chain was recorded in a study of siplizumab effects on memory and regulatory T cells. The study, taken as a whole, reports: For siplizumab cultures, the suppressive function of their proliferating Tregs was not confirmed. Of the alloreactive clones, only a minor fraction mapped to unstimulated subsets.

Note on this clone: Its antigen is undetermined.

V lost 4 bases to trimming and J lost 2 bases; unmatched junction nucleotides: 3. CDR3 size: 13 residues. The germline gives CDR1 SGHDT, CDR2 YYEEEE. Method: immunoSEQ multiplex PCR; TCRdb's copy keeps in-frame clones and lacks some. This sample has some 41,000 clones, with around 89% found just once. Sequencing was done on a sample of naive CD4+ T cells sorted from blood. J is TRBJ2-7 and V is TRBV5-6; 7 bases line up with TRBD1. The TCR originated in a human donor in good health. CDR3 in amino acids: CASSPGTAYEQYF. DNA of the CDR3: TGTGCCAGCAGCCCCGGGACAGCCTACGAGCAGTACTTC.